This is a list of T cell receptor beta chains from one sample in a study of T-cell reconstitution after alpha-beta-depleted transplantation in children. MiXCR was run by TCRdb on the PCR reads, yielding one entry per CDR3 protein. The sample lists around 450,000 distinct CDR3 sequences, under 20% occurring once. The source was PBMCs, mostly from graft donor cells, collected 360 days after TCRalphabeta/CD19-depleted stem cell transplant. Receptor source: a boy younger than two who had a stem cell transplant for Wiskott-Aldrich syndrome, so the T cells may come from the graft donor. The conserved cysteine and the conserved F or W are not part of the CDR3 here. Clone size is shown for a subset of rows, as once, few, many or a class of expanded clone.

J,size,V,CDR3
TRBJ2-1,few,TRBV12-3/TRBV12-4,ASGTSYNEQF
TRBJ2-5,-,TRBV29-1,SVGRDRVETQY
TRBJ1-5,few,TRBV12-3/TRBV12-4,ASSSRTGGNQPQH
TRBJ2-5,-,TRBV29-1,SVQGYETQY
TRBJ1-6,-,TRBV12-3/TRBV12-4,ASSNNSPLH
TRBJ2-7,-,TRBV5-1,ASSSRLGFDSGSNEQY
TRBJ2-4,-,TRBV12-3/TRBV12-4,ASTWDLTKNIQY
TRBJ2-5,-,TRBV24-1,ATSDHPTRTQY
TRBJ2-5,few,TRBV9,ASSVAGGTQETQY
TRBJ2-5,-,TRBV5-1,ASSLVLSGPETQY
TRBJ2-5,-,TRBV2,ASIEDRETQY
TRBJ2-5,-,TRBV5-1,ASSYGQPKGTQY
TRBJ2-7,-,TRBV5-8,ASSEDVPYEQY
TRBJ2-5,-,TRBV11-2,ASSRVARLAGQETQY
TRBJ2-7,-,TRBV10-3,ATRTVSYEKY